This T cell receptor (beta chain) derives from a study of cytomegalovirus exposure and HLA in healthy donors. Background on the study: Researchers found that about four fifths of around 400 genotyped donors fell within the Caucasian-associated ancestry cluster. Whole-study findings and limits: TCR beta V segments were, for the most part, productive about 87% or about 30% of the time in an earlier analysis.

This clone was counted between two and nine times. Its antigen is as yet unknown. CDR3 length: 16 amino acids. Germline V gene data show CDR1 as MGHRA and CDR2 as YSYEKL. Trimming left V 1 base short and J 4 bases short, with 13 bases between. Primers included in the PCR were 60 Vbeta and 13 Jbeta primers. Sequencing was performed with immunoSEQ multiplex PCR; in TCRdb, only in-frame clones are kept and a portion is missing. The sample carries 80,000 to 100,000 clones, roughly 63% recorded once. The receptor was isolated from a woman between 35 and 50 years old in good health and CMV-seropositive. V is TRBV4-1 and J is TRBJ1-4; the D is unclear. Material: PBMCs. In nucleotides, the CDR3 is TGCGCCAGCAGCCAAGGCAGAGGTCGAAATAATGAAAAACTGTTTTTT. This encodes CASSQGRGRNNEKLFF.